This T cell receptor beta chain was identified in a study of beta chain features in type 1 diabetes (dated by TCRdb to the late 2010s). At the level of the whole study: Mean age, gender distribution, total cell number and subset yield did not differ between patients and healthy donors. Across all samples, some 100,000,000 sorted cells were examined, and cell number per subset correlated strongly with RNA yield. The study compared TCRB repertoires of sorted circulating CD4+ T cell subsets between recently diagnosed type 1 diabetes patients and matched healthy donors. Regulatory and stem cell-like memory subsets were isolated from only 8 patients and about eight healthy donors, whereas naive and central memory subsets came from all 30 or so donors.

A single peripheral blood draw of about 116 mL on average was collected from each donor into heparinised tubes. A BD FACSAria II and a panel including CD45RO, CCR7, CD25, CD127, CD95 and CD27 were used to sort naive, central memory, regulatory and stem cell-like memory CD4+ T cells. A purity above 95% was achieved for all sorted populations. PBMCs were isolated right away by Lymphoprep density gradient centrifugation and were stained directly, without culture. So that batch effects would be minimized, each experiment stained and sorted samples in pairs, pairing one healthy donor with one patient. This clone was seen repeatedly, ten times or more. The antigen it binds to is not known. The record has no base qualities; no much larger clone is one base away. The paper's findings and limits, for the study overall: Sequencing cDNA rather than genomic DNA could over-represent highly expressing activated cells, although activation and CD3 levels did not differ between groups. In all four CD4+ subsets, TCRB CDR3 length was moderately but significantly shorter in type 1 diabetes patients. Shorter templates might be favored by PCR, yet because patient and control samples were amplified and corrected together, any such skew would affect both groups equally. The naive, central memory and regulatory TCRB repertoires appeared to resemble one another more closely among patients than among healthy donors. At VDJ recombination sites, patients with type 1 diabetes made fewer insertions and deleted more nucleotides, a pattern implying thymic rearrangement abnormalities. HLA sub-analyses involved small numbers of individuals, so any influence of HLA type on TCRB rearrangement remained unresolved.

The High Capacity cDNA Reverse Transcription Kit was used to reverse transcribe all of the isolated RNA, meaning that expressed TCRB transcripts were what got sequenced. Naive, central memory and regulatory T cell samples underwent deep immunoSEQ sequencing, averaging approximately 3.5 million total reads per sample. Sorted cells were lysed in RLT buffer, and RNA was extracted using DNase-treated RNeasy Micro or Mini kits according to cell number. Each cell subset was processed on its own to prevent cross-contamination, while patient and healthy donor samples were processed together. TCRB sequences were amplified from cDNA with the immunoSEQ multiplex PCR, producing 87-bp fragments spanning the CDR3 region. Sequencing of the amplicons was performed on the Illumina HiSeq platform. Per the authors' processing: PCR bias was corrected computationally using synthetic template baselines, and reads within Hamming distance 2 were collapsed, with unmergeable singletons discarded. Reads were aligned to IMGT to assign V, D and J genes, CDR3 length, and insertions or deletions at six rearrangement sites. Within each subset, clonotype counts were normalized to sorted cell number, after which true diversity and Gini coefficients were computed with the tcR R package. The overlap coefficient, calculated on TCRB nucleotide sequences, was used to quantify repertoire sharing. This is the immuneACCESS table as TCRdb keeps it, with only in-frame sequences that have V and J called. A part of the clones is gone; compared with another copy, unresolved V genes explain less than half, and the rest is unexplained. V and J calls and clone size are copied from that table; D and trimming were computed from the DNA. The sample has almost 350,000 clones on record, 9.3% of them singletons. The ten largest clonotypes hold around 1% of the sample.

The V end loses 4 bases and the J end loses 2 bases, and a stretch of 5 bases separates them. The CDR3 starts with the cysteine, ends with the phenylalanine, and has 11 residues. The DNA shown is the 33-base CDR3, in frame from base 1. Based on the germline V gene (reference sequence), the CDR1 and CDR2 sequences are DFQATT and SNEGSKA. In this chain, TRBV20-1 is recombined with TRBJ1-2; TRBD1 could be the D gene, as 5 bases match. This sequence originates from a man in his thirties or forties with type 1 diabetes. The sequenced material came from central memory CD4+ T cells from blood. The DNA is TGCAGTGCTAACAGGAACTATGGCTACACCTTC. Its product reads: CSANRNYGYTF.